The 8 T cell receptor beta chains given below trace back to one sample, sequenced in a study of tumor-infiltrating lymphocytes in oesophageal squamous cell carcinoma. TCRdb re-called the PCR reads through MiXCR, storing one row per CDR3 protein. Among fewer than 20,000 distinct CDR3 sequences listed, around 50% were seen once. What was sequenced was normal esophageal tissue next to the tumor. All receptors derive from a female donor with esophageal squamous cell carcinoma.

The genes are TRBV7-8 and TRBJ2-7; D is possibly TRBD1 (6 bases). The end of the DNA fits TRBJ2-1 better, so the J call may be wrong. The CDR3 sequence is 17 residues long. Germline lookup yields CDR1 SGHVS and CDR2 FQNEAQ. CDR3 sequence reads: CASSLVGGQGMGDEQFF. The CDR3 nucleotides read TGTGCCAGCAGCTTAGTGGGTGGTCAGGGGATGGGCGATGAGCAGTTCTTC.

J is TRBJ2-7 and V is TRBV11-1, with a weak D call TRBD2 (5 bases). Germline CDR1 and CDR2: SGHAT and FQDESV (reference sequence). CDR3 size: 13 residues. V dropped 4 bases and J dropped 3 bases, with 10 bases sitting between them. The CDR3 spells CASSSLRDYEQYF. The CDR3 DNA follows: TGTGCCAGCAGCTCCCTCCGGGACTACGAGCAGTACTTC.

This clonotype was seen more than once but under ten times. The chain recombines TRBV6-5 with TRBJ2-3; a weak D match, TRBD2 (5 bases). CDR1 is MNHEY and CDR2 is SVGAGI in the germline V gene. This CDR3 is built from 15 residues. The V end was cut by 6 bases, the J end by 4 bases, with 17 bases between. CDR3 residues: CASSTKVAGPDTQYF. The DNA for the CDR3 is TGTGCCAGCAGCACAAAGGTGGCGGGTCCAGATACGCAGTATTTT.

This clonotype showed up many times. The rearrangement uses TRBV5-8 and TRBJ2-4; no definite D call. This CDR3 region has 12 residues. The ends were cut back, 6 bases at V and 2 bases at J, with 6 bases in the middle. Germline assignment: CDR1 SGHTS and CDR2 YDEGEE. The CDR3, as DNA: TGTGCCAGCAACCCATCCAAAAACATTCAGTACTTC. It translates to CASNPSKNIQYF.

This clonotype showed up just once. The gene calls are TRBV12-5 and TRBJ2-1; D is unresolved. Trimming took 8 bases from V and 2 from J, leaving 4 bases between them. CDR3 size: 11 residues. Per germline, CDR1 LGHNT and CDR2 FRNRAP. This chain's CDR3 is CASSAYNEQFF. Written as DNA, the CDR3 is TGTGCTAGTTCCGCCTACAATGAGCAGTTCTTC.

Only a few counts were recorded for this clonotype. The rearrangement joins TRBV9 to TRBJ2-7, with D possibly matching TRBD2 (6 bases). The DNA matches TRBJ2-1 better at its end, which makes the J call doubtful. The CDR3 has 15 amino acids. Germline lookup yields CDR1 SGDLS and CDR2 YYNGEE. Here the CDR3 reads CASSASGSHGNEQFF. In DNA, the CDR3 is TGTGCCAGCAGCGCTTCCGGGAGCCACGGGAATGAGCAGTTCTTC.

The chain couples TRBV7-8 to TRBJ2-1; TRBD2 might be the D (5 bases). Per germline, CDR1 SGHVS and CDR2 FQNEAQ. V lost 3 bases to trimming and J lost 5 bases, with 8 bases between them. The CDR3 totals 13 residues. Written as DNA, the CDR3 is TGTGCCAGCAGCTTGGACTTAAACAATGAGCAGTTCTTC. Protein: CASSLDLNNEQFF.

This clonotype has at least ten counts. The rearrangement joins TRBV12-3 or TRBV12-4 to TRBJ2-5, with 8 bases lining up with TRBD1. The trim removed 6 bases at V and 2 bases at J, leaving 5 bases unmatched. The CDR3 sequence is 14 residues long. In nucleotides, the CDR3 is TGTGCCAGCAGGCCGGGGACAGGACAAGAGACCCAGTACTTC. Amino acids: CASRPGTGQETQYF.